This TCR beta chain derives from a study of shared clonotypes between healthy human individuals. At the level of the study: Aged 18 to 49, the donors were two women and a few men.

The CDR3 spans 17 residues. Germline CDR1 and CDR2: SGHTA and FQGNSA. Trimming shortened V by 2 bases and J by 4 bases, and 19 bases separated the two germline ends. This table comes from immunoSEQ multiplex PCR, and its TCRdb copy is limited to in-frame clones, with some not included. The table shows 2 million to 2.5 million clones, with 95% occurring only once. With regard to this clone: Its target is unknown.

Study-level findings and limits: Larger richness was generally estimated for naive than memory subsets.

The sample taken for sequencing was naive CD4+ T cells sorted from blood. Subset given: CD45RA+ positively selected. The origin of this receptor is a young man in good health. This chain uses TRBV7-2 with TRBJ2-3, with D unresolved. CDR3 nucleotides: TGTGCCAGCAGCTTAACTTCGGTCCCCCTATTTTCAGATACGCAGTATTTT. This encodes CASSLTSVPLFSDTQYF.